These 19 T cell receptor beta chains originate from one sample sequenced in a study of breast tumors, draining lymph nodes, adjacent tissues (dated by TCRdb to the mid-2010s). Library preparation employed multiplex PCR. The data were produced on an Illumina HiSeq 2000. TCRdb handled the public reads itself, with Q25 trimming in fastp and clone calling in MiXCR, and kept productive beta chains. All rows with the same CDR3 protein become a single entry with the most common DNA and genes. In this sample the table shows about 94,000 distinct CDR3 sequences, more than 25% of which occur a single time. Roughly 8.1% of the sample comes from the top ten. The lymph node samples were taken from the axillary draining lymph nodes of breast cancer patients. The sample was axillary lymph node tissue. The receptors shown here come from a female donor with breast cancer. Some clones in this sample may be carry-over from other donors' samples.

Note on this clonotype: A much larger clone sits a single nucleotide away, making a read error possible. The V gene is TRBV5-5, the J gene TRBJ1-5; D gene uncertain. CDR3 length: 15 residues. V was cut by 5 bases and J by 2 bases, with 14 bases left in between. Per the germline V gene, CDR1 is SGHKS and CDR2 is YYEKEE (reference sequence). DNA of the CDR3: TGTGCCAGCAGTGAAGGGAGACCGGGCAATCAGCCCCAGCATTTT. As protein: CASSEGRPGNQPQHF.

Remarks on this clonotype: One end of the junction does not line up with germline, which may come from a read error. The CDR3: CASSECRSNGYAF. The CDR3 nucleotides read TGTGCCAGCAGTGAATGTAGGAGCAATGGCTACGCCTTC. V and J are TRBV2 and TRBJ1-2; D gene ambiguous. This CDR3 contains 13 residues. CDR1 SNHLY and CDR2 FYNNEI come from the germline V gene.

This chain links TRBV7-8 with TRBJ1-6; 9 bases map to TRBD1. The V and J ends lost 2 bases and 8 bases, in that order; junction bases with no gene match: 4. The CDR3 contains 15 residues. Germline V CDR1 and CDR2: SGHVS, FQNEAQ. CDR3 sequence reads: CASSLMGQGDSPLHF. The CDR3 DNA sequence: TGTGCCAGCAGCTTAATGGGACAGGGCGATTCACCCCTCCACTTT.

This clonotype came up many times. The chain employs TRBV3-1 and TRBJ2-7; D gene ambiguous. There are 13 residues in the CDR3. Germline values: CDR1 LGHDT, CDR2 YNNKEL (reference sequence). V lost 1 base to trimming and J lost 12 bases, with 16 bases between them. This CDR3 reads CASSQGRSAAPYF. CDR3 in DNA: TGTGCCAGCAGCCAAGGCCGGTCGGCGGCCCCGTACTTC.

This clonotype was counted ten times or more. The chain uses TRBV20-1 and TRBJ2-7; D is ambiguous. CDR3 length: 16 amino acids. V dropped 1 base and J dropped 1 base, with 17 bases sitting between them. Per the germline V gene, CDR1 is DFQATT and CDR2 is SNEGSKA (reference sequence). This CDR3 reads CSARGPPWVPSYEQYF. DNA for the CDR3: TGCAGTGCTAGAGGGCCCCCCTGGGTCCCATCCTACGAGCAGTACTTC.

The rearrangement joins TRBV19 to TRBJ1-5; D gene uncertain. The CDR3 is 13 amino acids. V lost 8 bases and J lost 7, with 15 bases in between. From germline, CDR1 is LNHDA and CDR2 SQIVND (reference sequence). This CDR3 reads CASPPLFGQPQHF. The CDR3 DNA reads TGTGCCAGTCCCCCTTTATTCGGCCAGCCCCAGCATTTT.

As for this clonotype: No conserved phenylalanine or tryptophan ends this CDR3, so it is likely a read error. The J gene is TRBJ2-3, the V gene TRBV7-9; D remains ambiguous. Trimming pared 2 bases from V and 0 bases from J, leaving 6 bases between. This CDR3 is built from 14 residues. Germline CDR1 reads SEHNR; CDR2 reads FQNEAQ (reference sequence). The CDR3: CASSLSTSTDTQYL. The CDR3 coding sequence is TGTGCCAGCAGCTTATCCACTAGCACAGATACGCAGTATCTT.

This clonotype was counted at least ten times. This may stem from a read error, because a much larger clone lies one nucleotide away. The gene calls are TRBV9 and TRBJ1-2; TRBD1 agrees at 7 bases. The CDR3 sequence is 15 residues long. In germline, CDR1 is SGDLS, CDR2 YYNGEE. CDR3 amino acids: CASSVEGQANYGSTF. DNA of the CDR3: TGTGCCAGCAGCGTAGAAGGACAGGCGAACTATGGCTCCACCTTC.

The chain has TRBV10-3 and TRBJ2-5, with TRBD1 identical over 10 bases. In germline, CDR1 is ENHRY, CDR2 SYGVKD. After removal of 2 bases from V and 3 bases from J, the junction contained 0 bases not matched to a gene. The CDR3 extends over 14 amino acids. The CDR3 loop is CAISEGQGEETQYF. The CDR3, as DNA: TGTGCCATCAGTGAGGGACAGGGGGAAGAGACCCAGTACTTC.

This clonotype was counted between two and nine times. A much larger clone lies one base from this, so it may be a read error. This chain links TRBV11-2 with TRBJ2-1; D might be TRBD1 or TRBD2, each matching 6 bases. Trimming shortened V by 1 base and J by 9 bases, and 10 bases separated the two germline ends. Germline CDR1 reads SGHAT; CDR2 reads FQNNGV. This CDR3 is 13 amino acids long. CDR3 in DNA: TGTGCCAGCAGCTTAGCGGGGGACACTGAGCAGTTCTTC. Translated: CASSLAGDTEQFF.

In its sample, this clonotype was seen many times. The chain has TRBV7-2 and TRBJ2-7, with a weak D call TRBD1 (6 bases). Germline CDR1 is SGHTA and CDR2 is FQGNSA. Between the trimmed V and J ends, which lost 5 bases and 7 bases, there was a span of 15 bases. The CDR3 consists of 13 residues. For the CDR3, the DNA is TGTGCCAGCAGCCGTGGACAGTCCCGAGAGCAGTACTTC. Its translation is CASSRGQSREQYF.

This clonotype appeared many times. The chain is built from TRBV11-2 and TRBJ1-5, with a tentative D call TRBD1 (5 bases). V was trimmed by 2 bases and J by 10 bases, leaving 12 bases between them. The germline V gene has CDR1 SGHAT and CDR2 FQNNGV. The CDR3 is 13 residues long. CDR3 DNA: TGTGCCAGCAGCTTATCCTGGGGGAACCCCCAGCATTTT. This translates into CASSLSWGNPQHF. The full variable domain, its missing parts supplied by reference TRBV11-2 and TRBJ1-5, is EAGVAQSPRYKIIEKRQSVAFWCNPISGHATLYWYQQILGQGPKLLIQFQNNGVVDDSQLPKDRFSAERLKGVDSTLKIQPAKLEDSAVYLCASSLSWGNPQHFGDGTRLSIL.

This clonotype was detected only a few times. This rearrangement joins TRBV11-2 to TRBJ2-1; 9 bases fit TRBD2. This CDR3 is 14 amino acids long. V lost 2 bases to trimming and J lost 10 bases; unmatched junction nucleotides: 6. Germline CDR1 and CDR2: SGHAT and FQNNGV. CDR3 sequence (DNA): TGTGCCAGCAGCTTAATGGGTAGCGGGAGCGAGCAGTTCTTC. It codes for CASSLMGSGSEQFF.

The V call is TRBV29-1, the J call TRBJ1-2; no clear D. V lost 6 bases and J 4 bases, leaving 18 bases between the germline ends. The CDR3 consists of 14 residues. Germline values: CDR1 SQVTM, CDR2 ANQGSEA. CDR3 DNA sequence: TGCAGCGTGATAAGACGGGAACCCCCCTATGGCTACACCTTC. The encoded protein is CSVIRREPPYGYTF.

This clonotype was observed many times. The rearrangement links TRBV10-3 to TRBJ1-2; no definite D call. This CDR3 has 13 residues. The germline V gene has CDR1 ENHRY and CDR2 SYGVKD. V was trimmed by 10 bases and J by 0 bases, leaving 12 bases between them. The CDR3 reads CATKSLANYGYTF. In DNA form, the CDR3 reads TGTGCCACCAAATCGTTAGCTAACTATGGCTACACCTTC.

This clonotype was counted ten times or more. The CDR3 spells CASSPRAYEQYF. CDR3 nucleotide sequence: TGTGCCAGCAGCCCCCGAGCCTACGAGCAGTACTTC. This sequence joins TRBV7-2 and TRBJ2-7; no clear D. The CDR3 contains 12 residues. V was cut by 5 bases and J by 2 bases, with 7 bases left in between. From germline, CDR1 is SGHTA and CDR2 FQGNSA.

This clonotype was recorded many times. The chain couples TRBV20-1 to TRBJ2-1; 12 bases match TRBD2. The CDR3 is 14 amino acids. The V gene's germline CDR1 is DFQATT and CDR2 SNEGSKA (reference sequence). V shed 6 bases, J shed 2 bases, and the junction held 2 bases outside the gene matches. This CDR3 is CSARTSGAYNEQFF. The DNA for the CDR3 is TGCAGTGCCCGGACTAGCGGGGCCTACAATGAGCAGTTCTTC.

Worth noting for this clonotype: This may come from a read error, since a much larger clone is one base off. The V gene is TRBV5-1, the J gene TRBJ2-1, with 7 bases lining up with TRBD2. From germline, CDR1 is SGHRS and CDR2 YFSETQ. The CDR3 totals 17 residues. V lost 0 bases and J lost 10; bases outside the gene matches: 16. The CDR3 nucleotides read TGCGCCAGCAGCTTGGCTCGGGGGGACCGGGAGGCCCGAGAGCAGTTCTTC. It codes for CASSLARGDREAREQFF.

The rearrangement uses TRBV10-3 and TRBJ1-5, with TRBD1 matching 9 bases. The J segment lost 7 bases and the V segment lost 6 bases, leaving 10 bases of the junction unmatched. The length of the CDR3 is 15 residues. Per the germline V gene, CDR1 is ENHRY and CDR2 is SYGVKD. The CDR3 spells CAIRGGTGQGQPQHF. The CDR3 DNA follows: TGTGCCATCAGAGGGGGGACAGGGCAGGGGCAGCCCCAGCATTTT.